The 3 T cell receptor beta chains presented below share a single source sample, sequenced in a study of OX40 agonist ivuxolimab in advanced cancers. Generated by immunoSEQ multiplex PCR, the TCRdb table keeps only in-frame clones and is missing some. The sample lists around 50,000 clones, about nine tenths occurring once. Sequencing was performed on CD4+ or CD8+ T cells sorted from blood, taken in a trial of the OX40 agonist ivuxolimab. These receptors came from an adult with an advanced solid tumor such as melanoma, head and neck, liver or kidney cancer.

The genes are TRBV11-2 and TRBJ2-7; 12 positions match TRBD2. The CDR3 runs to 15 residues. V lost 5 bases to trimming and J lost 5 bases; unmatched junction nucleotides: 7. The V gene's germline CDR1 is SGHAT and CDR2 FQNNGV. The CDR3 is CASSRLAGVSDEQYF. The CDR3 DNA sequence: TGTGCCAGCAGCCGACTAGCGGGAGTTAGCGACGAGCAGTACTTC.

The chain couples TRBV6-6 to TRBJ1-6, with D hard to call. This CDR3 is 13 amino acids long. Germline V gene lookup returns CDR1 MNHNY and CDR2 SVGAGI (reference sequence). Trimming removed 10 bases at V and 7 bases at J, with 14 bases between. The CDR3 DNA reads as TGTGCCACCGTTTCCACCAAGAATTCACCCCTCCACTTT. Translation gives CATVSTKNSPLHF.

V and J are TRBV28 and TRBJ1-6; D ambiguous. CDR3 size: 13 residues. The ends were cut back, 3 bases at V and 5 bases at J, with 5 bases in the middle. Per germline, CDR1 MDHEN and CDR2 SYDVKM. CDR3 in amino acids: CASSFPNNSPLHF. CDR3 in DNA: TGTGCCAGCAGTTTCCCGAATAATTCACCCCTCCACTTT.